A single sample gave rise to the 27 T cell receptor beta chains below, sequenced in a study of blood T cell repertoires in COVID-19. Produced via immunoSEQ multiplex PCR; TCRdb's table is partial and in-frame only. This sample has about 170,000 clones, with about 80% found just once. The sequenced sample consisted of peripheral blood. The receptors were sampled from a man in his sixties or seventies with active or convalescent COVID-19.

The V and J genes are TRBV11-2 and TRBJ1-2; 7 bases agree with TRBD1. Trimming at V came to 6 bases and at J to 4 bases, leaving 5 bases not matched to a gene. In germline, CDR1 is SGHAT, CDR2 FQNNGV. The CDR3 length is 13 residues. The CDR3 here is CASSPGTAYGYTF. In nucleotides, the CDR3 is TGTGCCAGCAGTCCCGGGACAGCCTATGGCTACACCTTC.

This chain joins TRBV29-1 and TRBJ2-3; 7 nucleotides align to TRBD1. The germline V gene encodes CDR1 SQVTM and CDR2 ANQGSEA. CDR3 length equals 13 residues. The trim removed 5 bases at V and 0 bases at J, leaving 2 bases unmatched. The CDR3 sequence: CSVKGQSTDTQYF. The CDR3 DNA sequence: TGCAGCGTTAAGGGACAGAGCACAGATACGCAGTATTTT.

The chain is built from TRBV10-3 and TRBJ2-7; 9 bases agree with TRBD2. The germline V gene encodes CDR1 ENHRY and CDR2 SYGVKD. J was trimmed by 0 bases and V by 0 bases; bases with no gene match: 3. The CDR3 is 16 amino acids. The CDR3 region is CAISESSGGFSYEQYF. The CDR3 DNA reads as TGTGCCATCAGTGAGTCAAGCGGGGGGTTCTCCTACGAGCAGTACTTC.

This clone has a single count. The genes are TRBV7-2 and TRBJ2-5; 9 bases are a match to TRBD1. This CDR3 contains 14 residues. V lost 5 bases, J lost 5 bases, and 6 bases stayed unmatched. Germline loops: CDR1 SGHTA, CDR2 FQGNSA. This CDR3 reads CASSQQGAEETQYF. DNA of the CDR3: TGTGCCAGCAGCCAACAGGGGGCTGAGGAGACCCAGTACTTC.

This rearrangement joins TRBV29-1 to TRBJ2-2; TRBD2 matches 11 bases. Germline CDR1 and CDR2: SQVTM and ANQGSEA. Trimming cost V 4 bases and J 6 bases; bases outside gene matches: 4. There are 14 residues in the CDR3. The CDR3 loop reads CSVGVAGGPGELFF. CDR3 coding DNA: TGCAGCGTTGGGGTAGCGGGAGGGCCCGGGGAGCTGTTTTTT.

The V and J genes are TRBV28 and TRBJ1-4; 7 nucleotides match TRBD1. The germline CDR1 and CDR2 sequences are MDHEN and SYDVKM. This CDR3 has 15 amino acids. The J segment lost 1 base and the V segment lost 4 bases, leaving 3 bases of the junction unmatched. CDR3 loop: CASSSAGGTNEKLFF. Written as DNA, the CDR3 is TGTGCCAGCAGTTCCGCAGGGGGAACTAATGAAAAACTGTTTTTT.

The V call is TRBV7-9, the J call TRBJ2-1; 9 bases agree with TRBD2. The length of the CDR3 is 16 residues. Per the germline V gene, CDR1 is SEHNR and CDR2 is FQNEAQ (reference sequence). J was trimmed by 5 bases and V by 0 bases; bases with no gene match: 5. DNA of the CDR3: TGTGCCAGCAGCTTAGCTAGCGGGAGAGGCAACAATGAGCAGTTCTTC. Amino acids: CASSLASGRGNNEQFF.

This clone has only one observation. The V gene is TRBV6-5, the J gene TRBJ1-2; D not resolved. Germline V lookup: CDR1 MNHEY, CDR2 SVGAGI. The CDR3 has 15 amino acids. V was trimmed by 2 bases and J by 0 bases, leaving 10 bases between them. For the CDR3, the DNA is TGTGCCAGCAGTTACCGTCTCTACTCTAACTATGGCTACACCTTC. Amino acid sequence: CASSYRLYSNYGYTF.

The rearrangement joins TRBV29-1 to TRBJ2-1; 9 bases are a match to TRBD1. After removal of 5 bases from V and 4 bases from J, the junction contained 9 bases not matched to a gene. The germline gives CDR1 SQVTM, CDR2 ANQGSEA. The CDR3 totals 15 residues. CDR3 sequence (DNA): TGCAGCGTTTTGGGCAGGGGACAGGGATACAATGAGCAGTTCTTC. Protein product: CSVLGRGQGYNEQFF.

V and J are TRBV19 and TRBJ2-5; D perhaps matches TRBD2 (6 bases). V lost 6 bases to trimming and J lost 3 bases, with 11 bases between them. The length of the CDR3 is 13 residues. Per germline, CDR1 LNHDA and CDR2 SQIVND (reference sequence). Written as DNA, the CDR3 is TGTGCCAGTAGCCGGCTAGCGAAAGAGACCCAGTACTTC. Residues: CASSRLAKETQYF.

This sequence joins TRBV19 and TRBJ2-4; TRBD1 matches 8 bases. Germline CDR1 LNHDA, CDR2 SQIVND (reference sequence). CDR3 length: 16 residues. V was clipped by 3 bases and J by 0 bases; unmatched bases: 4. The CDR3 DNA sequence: TGTGCCAGTAGTATGGACAGGGCCCTAGCCAAAAACATTCAGTACTTC. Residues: CASSMDRALAKNIQYF.

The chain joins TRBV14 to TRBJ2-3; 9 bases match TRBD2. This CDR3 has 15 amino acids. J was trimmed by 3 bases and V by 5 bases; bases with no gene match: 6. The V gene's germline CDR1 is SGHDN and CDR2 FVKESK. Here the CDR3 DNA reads TGTGCCAGCAGCTGGCAGGCGGGGGGGACAGATACGCAGTATTTT. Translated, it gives CASSWQAGGTDTQYF. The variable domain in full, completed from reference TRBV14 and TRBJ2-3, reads EAGVTQFPSHSVIEKGQTVTLRCDPISGHDNLYWYRRVMGKEIKFLLHFVKESKQDESGMPNNRFLAERTGGTYSTLKVQPAELEDSGVYFCASSWQAGGTDTQYFGPGTRLTVL.

This CDR3 is CSAPGGEKLFF. DNA for the CDR3: TGCAGTGCTCCGGGAGGTGAAAAACTGTTTTTT. This chain links TRBV20-1 with TRBJ1-4; D not resolved. V was shortened by 5 bases and J by 7 bases, with 8 bases between the two germline ends. This CDR3 is 11 amino acids long. Germline V gene sequence: CDR1 DFQATT, CDR2 SNEGSKA (reference sequence).

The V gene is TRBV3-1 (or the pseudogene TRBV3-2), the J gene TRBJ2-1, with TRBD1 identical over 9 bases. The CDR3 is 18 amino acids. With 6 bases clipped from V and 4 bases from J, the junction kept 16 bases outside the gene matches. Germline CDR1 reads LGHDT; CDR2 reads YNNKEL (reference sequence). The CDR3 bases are TGTGCCAGCAGTGCCGGGACAGGGTGGAGAAGGGTTTACAATGAGCAGTTCTTC. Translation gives CASSAGTGWRRVYNEQFF.

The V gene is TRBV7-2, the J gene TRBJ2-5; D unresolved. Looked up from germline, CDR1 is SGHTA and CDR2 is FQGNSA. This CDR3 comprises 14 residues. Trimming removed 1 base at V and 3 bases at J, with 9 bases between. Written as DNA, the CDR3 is TGTGCCAGCAGCTTAGTCGGGTGGGAAGAGACCCAGTACTTC. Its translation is CASSLVGWEETQYF.

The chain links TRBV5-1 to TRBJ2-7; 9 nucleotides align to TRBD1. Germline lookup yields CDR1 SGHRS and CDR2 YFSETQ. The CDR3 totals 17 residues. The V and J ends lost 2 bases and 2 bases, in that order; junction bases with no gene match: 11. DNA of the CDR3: TGCGCCAGCAGCTTCTTTCCTCCGGGACAGGGACCCTACGAGCAGTACTTC. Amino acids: CASSFFPPGQGPYEQYF.

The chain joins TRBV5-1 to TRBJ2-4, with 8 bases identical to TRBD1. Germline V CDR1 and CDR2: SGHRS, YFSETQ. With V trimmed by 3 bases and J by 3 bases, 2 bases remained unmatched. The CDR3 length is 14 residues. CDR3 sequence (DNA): TGCGCCAGCAGCTGGACAGGGAGCAAAAACATTCAGTACTTC. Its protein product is CASSWTGSKNIQYF.

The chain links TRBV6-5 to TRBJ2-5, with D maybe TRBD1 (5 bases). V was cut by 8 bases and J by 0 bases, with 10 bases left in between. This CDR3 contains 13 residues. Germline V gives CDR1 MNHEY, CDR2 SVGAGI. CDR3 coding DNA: TGTGCCAGCCTATGGGGCAACCAAGAGACCCAGTACTTC. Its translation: CASLWGNQETQYF.

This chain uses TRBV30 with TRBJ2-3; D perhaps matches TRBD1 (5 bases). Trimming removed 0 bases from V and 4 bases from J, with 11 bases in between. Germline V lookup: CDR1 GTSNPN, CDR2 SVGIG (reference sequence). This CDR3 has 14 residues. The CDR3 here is CAWSVFGAADTQYF. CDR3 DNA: TGTGCCTGGAGTGTATTTGGGGCAGCAGATACGCAGTATTTT.

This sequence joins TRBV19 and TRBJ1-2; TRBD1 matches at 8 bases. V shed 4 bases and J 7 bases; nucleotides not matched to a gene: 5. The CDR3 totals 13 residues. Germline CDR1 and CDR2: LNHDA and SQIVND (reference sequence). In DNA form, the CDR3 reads TGTGCCAGTAGTACATCAGGGGGCATTGGCTACACCTTC. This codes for CASSTSGGIGYTF. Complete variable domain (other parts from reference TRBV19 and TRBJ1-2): DGGITQSPKYLFRKEGQNVTLSCEQNLNHDAMYWYRQDPGQGLRLIYYSQIVNDFQKGDIAEGYSVSREKKESFPLTVTSAQKNPTAFYLCASSTSGGIGYTFGSGTRLTVV.

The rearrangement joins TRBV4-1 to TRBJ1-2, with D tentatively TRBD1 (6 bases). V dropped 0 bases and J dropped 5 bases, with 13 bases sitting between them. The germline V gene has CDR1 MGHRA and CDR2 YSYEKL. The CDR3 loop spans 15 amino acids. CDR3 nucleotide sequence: TGCGCCAGCAGCCAAGATCGGACAGTAACTTATGGCTACACCTTC. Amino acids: CASSQDRTVTYGYTF.

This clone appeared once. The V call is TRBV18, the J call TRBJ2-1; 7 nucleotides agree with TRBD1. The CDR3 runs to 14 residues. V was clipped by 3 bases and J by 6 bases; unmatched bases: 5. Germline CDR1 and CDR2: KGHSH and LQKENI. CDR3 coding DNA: TGTGCCAGCTCACCCGGACAGGTCAGCAATGAGCAGTTCTTC. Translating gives CASSPGQVSNEQFF.

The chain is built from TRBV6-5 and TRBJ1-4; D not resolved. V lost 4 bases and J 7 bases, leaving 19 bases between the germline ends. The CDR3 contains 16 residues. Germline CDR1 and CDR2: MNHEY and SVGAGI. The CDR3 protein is CASSSRVGGLAEKLFF. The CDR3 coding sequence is TGTGCCAGCAGTTCGAGGGTGGGAGGACTAGCTGAAAAACTGTTTTTT.

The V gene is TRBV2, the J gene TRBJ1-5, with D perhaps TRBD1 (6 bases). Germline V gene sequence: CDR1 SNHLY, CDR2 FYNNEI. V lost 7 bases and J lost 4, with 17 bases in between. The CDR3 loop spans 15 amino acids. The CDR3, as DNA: TGTGCCAGCACTCTCGTCGGGACACCTAATCAGCCCCAGCATTTT. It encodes CASTLVGTPNQPQHF.

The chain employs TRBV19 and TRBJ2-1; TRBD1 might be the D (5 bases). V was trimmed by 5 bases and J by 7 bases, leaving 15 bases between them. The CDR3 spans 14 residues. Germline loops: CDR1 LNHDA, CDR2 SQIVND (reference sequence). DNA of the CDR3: TGTGCCAGTAGTCCTTTAGACAGTCATAATGAGCAGTTCTTC. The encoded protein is CASSPLDSHNEQFF.

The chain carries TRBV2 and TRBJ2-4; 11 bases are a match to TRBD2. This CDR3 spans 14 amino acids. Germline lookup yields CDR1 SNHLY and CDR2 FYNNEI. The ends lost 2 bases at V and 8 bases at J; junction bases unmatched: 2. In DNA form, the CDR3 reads TGTGCCAGCAGTGAAACTAGCGGGAGTTACATTCAGTACTTC. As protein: CASSETSGSYIQYF.

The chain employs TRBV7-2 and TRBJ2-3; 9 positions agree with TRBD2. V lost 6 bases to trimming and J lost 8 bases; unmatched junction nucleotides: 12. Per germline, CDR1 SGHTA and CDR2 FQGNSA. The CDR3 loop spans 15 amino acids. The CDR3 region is CASRKPGLAQSTQYF. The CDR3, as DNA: TGTGCCAGCAGGAAACCGGGACTAGCCCAGAGTACGCAGTATTTT.